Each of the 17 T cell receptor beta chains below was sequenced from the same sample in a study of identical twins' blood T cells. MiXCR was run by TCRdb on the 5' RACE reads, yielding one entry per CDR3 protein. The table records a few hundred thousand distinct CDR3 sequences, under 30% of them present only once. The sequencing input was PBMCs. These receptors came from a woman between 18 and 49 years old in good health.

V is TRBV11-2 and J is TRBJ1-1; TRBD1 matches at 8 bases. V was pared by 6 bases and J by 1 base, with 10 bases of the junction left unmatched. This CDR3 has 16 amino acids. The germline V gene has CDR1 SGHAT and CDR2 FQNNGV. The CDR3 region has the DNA TGTGCCAGCAGTACGGCAGGGGGCTTCTCGAACACTGAAGCTTTCTTT. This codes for CASSTAGGFSNTEAFF.

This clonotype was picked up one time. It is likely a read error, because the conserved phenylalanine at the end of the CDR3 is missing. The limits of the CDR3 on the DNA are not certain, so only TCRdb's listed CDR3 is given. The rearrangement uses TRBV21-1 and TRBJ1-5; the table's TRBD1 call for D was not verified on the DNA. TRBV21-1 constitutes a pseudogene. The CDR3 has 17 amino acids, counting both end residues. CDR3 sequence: CASSKIKAGNPNQPQHI.

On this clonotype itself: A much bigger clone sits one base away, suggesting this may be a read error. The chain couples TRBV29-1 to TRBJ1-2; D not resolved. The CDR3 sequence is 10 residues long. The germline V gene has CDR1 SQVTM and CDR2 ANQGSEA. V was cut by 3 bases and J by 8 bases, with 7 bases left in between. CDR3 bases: TGCAGCGTTGACCCTTGGGGCTACACCTTC. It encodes CSVDPWGYTF. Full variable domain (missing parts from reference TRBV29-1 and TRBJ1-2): SAVISQKPSRDICQRGTSLTIQCQVDSQVTMMFWYRQQPGQSLTLIATANQGSEATYESGFVIDKFPISRPNLTFSTLTVSNMSPEDSSIYLCSVDPWGYTFGSGTRLTVV.

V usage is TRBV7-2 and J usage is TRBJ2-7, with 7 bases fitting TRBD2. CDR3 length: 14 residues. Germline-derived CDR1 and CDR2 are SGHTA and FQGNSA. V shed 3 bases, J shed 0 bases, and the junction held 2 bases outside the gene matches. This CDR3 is CASSLRESSYEQYF. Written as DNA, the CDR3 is TGTGCCAGCAGCTTGCGGGAGAGCTCCTACGAGCAGTACTTC.

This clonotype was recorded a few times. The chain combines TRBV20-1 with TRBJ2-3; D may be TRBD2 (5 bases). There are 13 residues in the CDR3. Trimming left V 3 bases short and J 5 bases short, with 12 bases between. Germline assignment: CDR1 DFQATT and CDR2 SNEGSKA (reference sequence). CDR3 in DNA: TGCAGTGCTAGCTACTCCGGGGAAGATACGCAGTATTTT. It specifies CSASYSGEDTQYF.

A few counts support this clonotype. The CDR3 sequence is CASSLSLAGYNEQFF. For the CDR3, the DNA is TGCGCCAGCAGCTTGAGCCTAGCCGGCTACAATGAGCAGTTCTTC. The chain combines TRBV5-1 with TRBJ2-1; possibly TRBD2 for D (5 bases). CDR3 length equals 15 residues. V was shortened by 1 base and J by 3 bases, with 11 bases between the two germline ends. Germline CDR1 and CDR2: SGHRS and YFSETQ.

The CDR3, as DNA: TGCAGCGTGAGACTAGCGGGAGTCATTCAGTACTTC. Translating gives CSVRLAGVIQYF. The chain recombines TRBV29-1 with TRBJ2-4, with TRBD2 matching 12 bases. J lost 9 bases, V lost 6 bases, and 3 bases had no gene match. Germline V lookup: CDR1 SQVTM, CDR2 ANQGSEA. There are 12 residues in the CDR3.

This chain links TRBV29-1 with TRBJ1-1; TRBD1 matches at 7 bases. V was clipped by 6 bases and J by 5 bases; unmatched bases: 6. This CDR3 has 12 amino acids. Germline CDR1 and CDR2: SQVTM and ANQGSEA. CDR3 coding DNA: TGCAGCGTCTGGGACAGAAAGACTGAAGCTTTCTTT. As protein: CSVWDRKTEAFF. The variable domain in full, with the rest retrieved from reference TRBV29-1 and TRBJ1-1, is SAVISQKPSRDICQRGTSLTIQCQVDSQVTMMFWYRQQPGQSLTLIATANQGSEATYESGFVIDKFPISRPNLTFSTLTVSNMSPEDSSIYLCSVWDRKTEAFFGQGTRLTVV.

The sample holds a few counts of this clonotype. The CDR3 region has the DNA TGTGCCAGCACCTGGGGGACAGCCACCTACAATGAGCAGTTCTTC. Its protein product is CASTWGTATYNEQFF. The rearrangement uses TRBV21-1 and TRBJ2-1; the table assigns TRBD1, which was not confirmed against the DNA. TRBV21-1 is classified as a pseudogene. CDR3 size: 15 residues.

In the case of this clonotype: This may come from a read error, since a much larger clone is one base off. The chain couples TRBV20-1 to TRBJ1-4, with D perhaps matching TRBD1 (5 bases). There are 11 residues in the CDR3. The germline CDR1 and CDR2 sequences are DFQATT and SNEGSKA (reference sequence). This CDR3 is CAFQSGEKLFF. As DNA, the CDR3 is TGCGCCTTCCAGTCAGGGGAAAAACTGTTTTTT.

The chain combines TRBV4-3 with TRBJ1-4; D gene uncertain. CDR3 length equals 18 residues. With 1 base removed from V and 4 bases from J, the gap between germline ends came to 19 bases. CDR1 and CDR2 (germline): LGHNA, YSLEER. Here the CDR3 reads CASSQVYPVRSVNEKLFF. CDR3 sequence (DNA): TGCGCCAGCAGCCAAGTCTATCCTGTCCGCTCGGTTAATGAAAAACTGTTTTTT.

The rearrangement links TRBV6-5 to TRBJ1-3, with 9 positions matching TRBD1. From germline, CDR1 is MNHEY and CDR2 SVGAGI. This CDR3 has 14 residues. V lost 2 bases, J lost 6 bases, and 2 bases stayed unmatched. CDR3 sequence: CASSYGQGPNTIYF. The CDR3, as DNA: TGTGCCAGCAGTTACGGACAGGGGCCAAACACCATATATTTT.

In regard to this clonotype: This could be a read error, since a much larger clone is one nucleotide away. CDR3 nucleotides: TGTTCCAGCAGTGAGACGAACAGTAATGAAAAACTGTTTTTT. It yields the protein CSSSETNSNEKLFF. The chain links TRBV6-1 to TRBJ1-4; D not resolved. Germline CDR1 reads MNHNS; CDR2 reads SASEGT. This CDR3 spans 14 amino acids.

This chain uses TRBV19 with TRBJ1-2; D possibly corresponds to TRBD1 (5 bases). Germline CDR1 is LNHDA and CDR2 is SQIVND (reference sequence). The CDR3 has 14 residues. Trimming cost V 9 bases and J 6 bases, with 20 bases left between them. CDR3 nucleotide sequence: TGTGCCAGGAGTCTCAGAGGCACACAGGATGGCTACACCTTC. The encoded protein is CARSLRGTQDGYTF. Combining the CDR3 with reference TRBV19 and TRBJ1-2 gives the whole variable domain DGGITQSPKYLFRKEGQNVTLSCEQNLNHDAMYWYRQDPGQGLRLIYYSQIVNDFQKGDIAEGYSVSREKKESFPLTVTSAQKNPTAFYLCARSLRGTQDGYTFGSGTRLTVV.

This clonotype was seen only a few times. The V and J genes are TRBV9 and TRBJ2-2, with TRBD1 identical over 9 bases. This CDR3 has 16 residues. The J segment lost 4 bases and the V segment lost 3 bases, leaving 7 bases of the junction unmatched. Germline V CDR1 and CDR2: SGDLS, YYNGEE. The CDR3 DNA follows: TGTGCCAGCAGCGGCGTAATGACAGGGGGCACCGGGGAGCTGTTTTTT. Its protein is CASSGVMTGGTGELFF.

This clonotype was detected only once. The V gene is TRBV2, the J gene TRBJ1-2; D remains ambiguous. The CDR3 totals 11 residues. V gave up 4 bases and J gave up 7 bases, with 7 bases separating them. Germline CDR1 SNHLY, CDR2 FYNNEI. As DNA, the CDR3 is TGTGCCAGCAGTGCTGTGGGTGGCTACACCTTC. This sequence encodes CASSAVGGYTF.

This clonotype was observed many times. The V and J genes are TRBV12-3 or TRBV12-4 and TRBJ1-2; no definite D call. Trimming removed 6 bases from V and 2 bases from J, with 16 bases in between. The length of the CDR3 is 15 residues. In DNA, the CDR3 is TGTGCCAGCAGACCCCCGGACGGGAGGAACTATGGCTACACCTTC. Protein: CASRPPDGRNYGYTF.